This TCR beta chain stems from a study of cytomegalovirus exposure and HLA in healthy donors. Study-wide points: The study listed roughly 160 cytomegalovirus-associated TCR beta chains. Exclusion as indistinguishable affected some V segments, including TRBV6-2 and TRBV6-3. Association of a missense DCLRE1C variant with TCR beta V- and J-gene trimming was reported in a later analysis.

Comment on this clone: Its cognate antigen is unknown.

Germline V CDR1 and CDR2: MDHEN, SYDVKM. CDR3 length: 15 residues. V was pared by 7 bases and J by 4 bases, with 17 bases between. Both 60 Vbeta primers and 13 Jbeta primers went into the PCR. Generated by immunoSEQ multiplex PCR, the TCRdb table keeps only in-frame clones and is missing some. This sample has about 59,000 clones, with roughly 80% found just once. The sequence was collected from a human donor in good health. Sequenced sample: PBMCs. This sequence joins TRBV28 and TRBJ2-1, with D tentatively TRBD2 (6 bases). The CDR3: CASTPGGTIYNEQFF. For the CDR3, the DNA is TGTGCCAGCACCCCTGGGGGGACCATATACAATGAGCAGTTCTTC.